One and the same sample provided the 11 T cell receptor beta chains below, sequenced in a study of Ad26.COV2.S vaccination and SARS-CoV-2 variants (dated by TCRdb to the early 2020s). Taken with the paper, the label for treatment or condition translates to: 19 received Ad26.COV2.S at low or high dose, single or two shots; about 5 received placebo; per-sample allocation not given. Repertoires of vaccine and placebo recipients were sequenced from samples collected on day 63 after the first injection. Library preparation was by the immunoSEQ multiplex PCR assay. Imported from immuneACCESS, the table was reduced by TCRdb to in-frame sequences with V and J called. These copies leave out some clones; in studies compared against another copy, an unresolved V gene accounts for under half, and the cause of the remainder is not known. The sample table shows fewer than 400,000 clones, and about 91% are seen once. The ten largest clones take up approximately 1.9% of the sample.

Sample: peripheral blood, taken in a trial of Ad26.COV2.S vaccine versus placebo. These receptors originate from a person between 18 and 65 years old who received the Ad26.COV2.S COVID-19 vaccine or a placebo.

The chain employs TRBV14 and TRBJ2-3, with TRBD2 as a possible D gene (6 bases). The germline V and J ends were trimmed by 5 bases and 0 bases, with 12 bases remaining between them. This CDR3 contains 15 residues. CDR1 is SGHDN and CDR2 is FVKESK in the germline V gene. The CDR3 DNA follows: TGTGCCAGCAGCACTTTAGCGGTCAGCACAGATACGCAGTATTTT. Translating it yields CASSTLAVSTDTQYF.

The chain couples TRBV10-3 to TRBJ2-1, with 11 bases identical to TRBD2. This CDR3 spans 14 amino acids. Trimming took 5 bases from V and 4 from J; bases not matched to a gene: 1. Germline-derived CDR1 and CDR2 are ENHRY and SYGVKD. CDR3 sequence reads: CAISPSGGYNEQFF. Here the CDR3 DNA reads TGTGCCATCAGTCCTAGCGGGGGGTACAATGAGCAGTTCTTC.

The chain links TRBV5-1 to TRBJ2-7; D is unresolved. Trimming removed 9 bases at V and 4 bases at J, with 2 bases between. In germline, CDR1 is SGHRS, CDR2 YFSETQ. The CDR3 loop spans 8 amino acids. The CDR3 DNA reads TGCGCCACTTACGAGCAGTACTTC. The encoded protein is CATYEQYF.

The rearrangement uses TRBV3-1 (or the pseudogene TRBV3-2) and TRBJ2-5; D might be TRBD1 (5 bases). Trimming removed 3 bases from V and 5 bases from J, with 19 bases in between. This CDR3 comprises 16 residues. CDR1 is LGHDT and CDR2 is YNNKEL in the germline V gene (reference sequence). The CDR3: CASSHLRVAVRETQYF. CDR3 DNA sequence: TGTGCCAGCAGCCACCTCAGGGTGGCGGTTCGGGAGACCCAGTACTTC.

The rearrangement joins TRBV6-6 to TRBJ2-1; D remains unclear. CDR3 length: 12 residues. The V and J ends lost 8 bases and 0 bases respectively, with 5 bases between them. The germline gives CDR1 MNHNY, CDR2 SVGAGI (reference sequence). Here the CDR3 DNA reads TGTGCCAGCCAGAGCTCCTACAATGAGCAGTTCTTC. Encoded protein: CASQSSYNEQFF.

There are a few counts of this clone. The chain couples TRBV7-2 to TRBJ1-6; D uncertain. Deletions cut 1 base from V and 14 bases from J, with 9 bases between. Germline-derived CDR1 and CDR2 are SGHTA and FQGNSA. CDR3 size: 12 residues. DNA of the CDR3: TGTGCCAGCAGCTTAGTTACGTTGGCCCTCCACTTT. Its translation: CASSLVTLALHF.

This chain links TRBV30 with TRBJ1-1; no firm D call. V was trimmed by 1 base and J by 4 bases, leaving 10 bases between them. Per germline, CDR1 GTSNPN and CDR2 SVGIG (reference sequence). The CDR3 runs to 13 residues. CDR3 loop: CAWSDRAGTEAFF. As DNA, the CDR3 is TGTGCCTGGAGTGATCGGGCAGGCACTGAAGCTTTCTTT. The variable domain in full, completed from reference TRBV30 and TRBJ1-1, reads SQTIHQWPATLVQPVGSPLSLECTVEGTSNPNLYWYRQAAGRGLQLLFYSVGIGQISSEVPQNLSASRPQDRQFILSSKKLLLSDSGFYLCAWSDRAGTEAFFGQGTRLTVV.

This chain links TRBV25-1 with TRBJ2-7, with TRBD1 identical over 9 bases. The germline CDR1 and CDR2 sequences are MGHDK and SYGVNS. V shed 7 bases, J shed 2 bases, and the junction held 6 bases outside the gene matches. CDR3 length: 14 amino acids. DNA of the CDR3: TGTGCCAGCACGCCCGGGACAGGGACCTACGAGCAGTACTTC. Residues: CASTPGTGTYEQYF.

This chain uses TRBV3-1 (or the pseudogene TRBV3-2) with TRBJ2-5; D uncertain. Germline CDR1 LGHDT, CDR2 YNNKEL (reference sequence). This CDR3 is built from 13 residues. Deletions cut 4 bases from V and 9 bases from J, with 15 bases between. The CDR3 nucleotides are TGTGCCAGCAGCCCCCTGAGTGGTGGGGCCCAGTACTTC. It translates to CASSPLSGGAQYF.

The chain is built from TRBV28 and TRBJ1-2, with D uncertain. Trimming cost V 6 bases and J 7 bases, with 18 bases left between them. Germline V gene sequence: CDR1 MDHEN, CDR2 SYDVKM. This CDR3 has 14 residues. The CDR3 region is CASSPGVRVGGYTF. The CDR3 nucleotides are TGTGCCAGCAGCCCGGGCGTGCGGGTGGGTGGCTACACCTTC.

This chain links TRBV4-1 with TRBJ2-1; D not resolved. Germline CDR1 is MGHRA and CDR2 is YSYEKL. Trimming took 1 base from V and 0 from J, leaving 10 bases between them. The CDR3 extends over 16 amino acids. CDR3 in amino acids: CASSQGPASSYNEQFF. The DNA for the CDR3 is TGCGCCAGCAGCCAAGGTCCAGCCAGCTCCTACAATGAGCAGTTCTTC.